Following are 18 T cell receptor beta chains from one sample sequenced in a study of cytomegalovirus exposure and HLA in healthy donors. The study ran its PCR with 60 Vbeta and 13 Jbeta primers. The repertoire was sequenced with immunoSEQ multiplex PCR; TCRdb's copy has only in-frame clones and lacks some. The data show some 130,000 clones, around three quarters seen once. The sample was PBMCs. The receptors here all came from a man between 18 and 35 years old in good health and CMV-seronegative.

This clone showed up just a few times. This chain connects TRBV19 to TRBJ2-7; 9 bases line up with TRBD2. This CDR3 region has 15 residues. CDR1 is LNHDA, CDR2 SQIVND, per germline (reference sequence). V lost 3 bases and J lost 0; bases outside the gene matches: 3. CDR3 loop: CASSIAGGSSYEQYV. CDR3 nucleotide sequence: TGTGCCAGTAGTATTGCGGGAGGGAGCTCCTACGAGCAGTACGTC.

This chain connects TRBV6-1 to TRBJ1-5; 7 nucleotides align to TRBD1. Trimming took 10 bases from V and 0 from J; bases not matched to a gene: 9. This CDR3 is 15 amino acids long. Germline V lookup: CDR1 MNHNS, CDR2 SASEGT. CDR3: CATVPGQNSNQPQHF. The CDR3, as DNA: TGTGCCACCGTTCCGGGACAGAATAGCAATCAGCCCCAGCATTTT.

The chain recombines TRBV7-3 with TRBJ2-2; 7 nucleotides agree with TRBD1. Germline-derived CDR1 and CDR2 are SGHTA and FQGTGA. The CDR3 sequence is 16 residues long. V shed 2 bases, J shed 4 bases, and the junction held 7 bases outside the gene matches. The DNA of the CDR3 is TGTGCCAGCAGCTTATCTGCCAGGGGGAGCACCGGGGAGCTGTTTTTT. Translated: CASSLSARGSTGELFF.

The V and J genes are TRBV5-6 and TRBJ1-4; TRBD1 aligns across 9 bases. V was clipped by 4 bases and J by 6 bases; unmatched bases: 7. In germline, CDR1 is SGHDT, CDR2 YYEEEE. The CDR3 is 15 amino acids. CDR3 coding DNA: TGTGCCAGCAGCCAATATGACAGGGGGTATGAAAAACTGTTTTTT. Protein: CASSQYDRGYEKLFF.

The rearrangement joins TRBV6-4 to TRBJ2-3; D is undetermined. The V gene's germline CDR1 is MRHNA and CDR2 SNTAGT. V lost 1 base and J lost 6, with 8 bases in between. The CDR3 totals 13 residues. DNA for the CDR3: TGTGCCAGCAGTGACTTGCACGGGGATACGCAGTATTTT. This gives the protein CASSDLHGDTQYF.

The chain combines TRBV4-1 with TRBJ1-2; tentatively, D is TRBD1 (5 bases). From germline, CDR1 is MGHRA and CDR2 YSYEKL. V lost 9 bases to trimming and J lost 2 bases, with 16 bases between them. This CDR3 has 14 residues. The CDR3 DNA is TGCGCCAGTAAACCTCGGGCAGGGAACTATGGCTACACCTTC. As protein: CASKPRAGNYGYTF.

J is TRBJ2-1 and V is TRBV5-4, with D maybe TRBD2 (6 bases). V shed 3 bases and J shed 8 bases, with 15 bases lying between them. The CDR3 is made up of 14 amino acids. CDR1 is SGHNT, CDR2 YYREEE, per germline (reference sequence). The CDR3 sequence is CASSSRDSGDEQFF. The CDR3 nucleotides read TGTGCCAGCAGCTCCCGGGACTCTGGGGATGAGCAGTTCTTC.

The chain joins TRBV15 to TRBJ1-6; tentatively, D is TRBD1 (5 bases). V lost 1 base and J lost 6, with 16 bases in between. The CDR3 is 17 residues long. Germline lookup yields CDR1 LNHNV and CDR2 YYDKDF (reference sequence). The CDR3 here is CATSRGDFDSTNSPLHF. As DNA, the CDR3 is TGTGCCACCAGCAGAGGTGATTTTGACAGCACTAATTCACCCCTCCACTTT.

The chain has TRBV18 and TRBJ2-7, with D perhaps TRBD1 (6 bases). CDR3 length equals 14 residues. Germline-derived CDR1 and CDR2 are KGHSH and LQKENI. V shed 2 bases and J shed 2 bases, with 10 bases lying between them. Here the CDR3 reads CASSPNRETYEQYV. As DNA, the CDR3 is TGTGCCAGCTCACCAAACAGGGAAACCTACGAGCAGTACGTC.

This chain uses TRBV29-1 with TRBJ1-2; no definite D call. Trimming left V 4 bases short and J 6 bases short, with 9 bases between. CDR1 is SQVTM, CDR2 ANQGSEA, per germline. CDR3 length: 11 residues. This chain's CDR3 is CSVGDTNGYTF. CDR3 DNA sequence: TGCAGCGTTGGAGACACTAATGGCTACACCTTC.

This clone was counted a single time. The V and J genes are TRBV19 and TRBJ1-1; TRBD1 might be the D (6 bases). CDR1 LNHDA and CDR2 SQIVND come from the germline V gene (reference sequence). Between the trimmed V and J ends, which lost 0 bases and 2 bases, there was a span of 10 bases. This CDR3 contains 15 residues. This CDR3 reads CASSIDRTANTEAFF. The CDR3 coding sequence is TGTGCCAGTAGTATAGACCGGACAGCTAACACTGAAGCTTTCTTT.

The chain has TRBV5-6 and TRBJ1-1; TRBD1 agrees at 7 bases. Trimming cost V 4 bases and J 7 bases; bases outside gene matches: 4. Looked up from germline, CDR1 is SGHDT and CDR2 is YYEEEE. This CDR3 is built from 12 residues. CDR3 protein: CASSPGDSEAFF. The CDR3 region has the DNA TGTGCCAGCAGCCCTGGGGACAGTGAAGCTTTCTTT.

The chain links TRBV18 to TRBJ2-3; D perhaps matches TRBD2 (5 bases). This CDR3 contains 15 residues. The germline V and J ends were trimmed by 2 bases and 3 bases, with 12 bases remaining between them. The germline V gene has CDR1 KGHSH and CDR2 LQKENI. This CDR3 reads CASSPLRGATDTQYF. CDR3 sequence (DNA): TGTGCCAGCTCACCATTACGGGGAGCTACAGATACGCAGTATTTT.

V gene TRBV28 combines with J gene TRBJ2-1, with 10 bases identical to TRBD2. The trim removed 5 bases at V and 4 bases at J, leaving 8 bases unmatched. Germline CDR1 and CDR2: MDHEN and SYDVKM. CDR3 length: 16 amino acids. In DNA form, the CDR3 reads TGTGCCAGCAGTGACGTAAAACTAGCGGGGTACAATGAGCAGTTCTTC. Protein product: CASSDVKLAGYNEQFF.

V usage is TRBV4-2 and J usage is TRBJ2-3, with 15 bases that match TRBD2. V shed 0 bases, J shed 3 bases, and the junction held 7 bases outside the gene matches. CDR3 size: 19 residues. Germline CDR1 and CDR2: LGHNA and YNFKEQ. CDR3 nucleotide sequence: TGTGCCAGCAGCCAAGATCGGACTAGCGGGAGGGTGAAGACAGATACGCAGTATTTT. Protein: CASSQDRTSGRVKTDTQYF.

The V and J genes are TRBV13 and TRBJ2-3; 8 bases line up with TRBD2. The V gene's germline CDR1 is PRHDT and CDR2 FYEKMQ (reference sequence). J lost 2 bases, V lost 1 base, and 5 bases had no gene match. CDR3 length: 16 amino acids. The CDR3 coding sequence is TGTGCCAGCAGCTTAGTAGCGGGGCCCCTCACAGATACGCAGTATTTT. This sequence encodes CASSLVAGPLTDTQYF. Combining the CDR3 with reference TRBV13 and TRBJ2-3 gives the whole variable domain AAGVIQSPRHLIKEKRETATLKCYPIPRHDTVYWYQQGPGQDPQFLISFYEKMQSDKGSIPDRFSAQQFSDYHSELNMSSLELGDSALYFCASSLVAGPLTDTQYFGPGTRLTVL.

CDR3 sequence (DNA): TGTGCCAGCAGCTACGGAGCGGAGGGAGCAGATACGCAGTATTTT. This codes for CASSYGAEGADTQYF. This sequence joins TRBV7-9 and TRBJ2-3, with D possibly matching TRBD2 (6 bases). From germline, CDR1 is SEHNR and CDR2 FQNEAQ (reference sequence). V lost 4 bases to trimming and J lost 4 bases, with 15 bases between them. This CDR3 has 15 residues.

The chain carries TRBV28 and TRBJ2-7; 8 bases line up with TRBD1. This CDR3 has 13 amino acids. V gave up 6 bases and J gave up 5 bases; unmatched junction bases: 6. CDR1 is MDHEN, CDR2 SYDVKM, per germline. CDR3 sequence: CASSSTGVHEQYF. CDR3 in DNA: TGTGCCAGCAGCTCGACAGGGGTTCACGAGCAGTACTTC.